This is a list of T cell receptor beta chains from one sample in a study of blood T cells in healthy people across ages. From the 5' RACE reads, TCRdb called clonotypes with MiXCR, one entry per CDR3 protein. The sample holds about 690,000 distinct CDR3 sequences; less than 45% are singletons and the top ten take approximately 29%. The specimen sequenced was blood. Source of these receptors: a man aged 80 or over in good health. Both conserved end residues are part of each CDR3. The D gene is left open where the match is weak. Clone size is not always given. Where it is, it says once, few, many or a class for expanded clones.

length	D	size	V	J	DNA	CDR3
13	.	many	TRBV12-3/TRBV12-4	TRBJ2-5	TGTGCCAGCAGTTTATCCCCGCCTGGGACCCAGTACTTC	CASSLSPPGTQYF
16	.	few	TRBV6-5	TRBJ1-5	TGTGCCAGCAGTTCCCGGGGCCCAGGCCTTTATCAGCCCCAGCATTTT	CASSSRGPGLYQPQHF
16	.	few	TRBV27	TRBJ2-7	TGTGCCAGCAGTCGCCGCAGGGGCTCCGGGGATTACGAGCAGTACTTC	CASSRRRGSGDYEQYF
13	TRBD2	few	TRBV7-2	TRBJ2-1	TGTGCCAGCAGCTTAGTGCGGGGGAATGAGCAGTTCTTC	CASSLVRGNEQFF
14	.	few	TRBV2	TRBJ1-1	TGTGCCAGCAGTGAAATCCAGAAACGGACTGAAGCTTTCTTT	CASSEIQKRTEAFF
14	.	.	TRBV6-1	TRBJ1-2	TGTGCCAGCAGTGGAACCCAAACAGGGAGAAGCTACACCTTC	CASSGTQTGRSYTF
14	.	.	TRBV6-2/TRBV6-3	TRBJ2-5	TGTGCCAGCAGTTACCGACAGGTCCAAGAGACCCAGTACTTC	CASSYRQVQETQYF
15	TRBD1	few	TRBV20-1	TRBJ2-1	TGCAGTGCTGAAACAGGGGCCAGCTCCTACAATGAGCAGTTCTTC	CSAETGASSYNEQFF
12	.	.	TRBV5-1	TRBJ1-2	TGCGCCAGCAGTCAAAGTGGTGATGGCTACACCTTC	CASSQSGDGYTF
15	TRBD1	.	TRBV7-2	TRBJ1-2	TGTGCCAGCAGCCCACAGGGGGGGGCTAACTATGACTACACCTTC	CASSPQGGANYDYTF
14	TRBD1	.	TRBV6-1	TRBJ2-7	TGTGCCAGCAGAAAACAGGGGGAAGTCAGCGAGCAGTACTTC	CASRKQGEVSEQYF
15	TRBD2	.	TRBV6-6	TRBJ2-2	TGTGCCAGCAGTTACTTGCGGGGGGAAACCGGGGAGCTGTTTTTT	CASSYLRGETGELFF
15	.	many	TRBV10-1	TRBJ2-3	TGCGCCAGCAGCCAGGACTTAGTAGGCACAGATACGCAGTATTTT	CASSQDLVGTDTQYF
13	.	.	TRBV30	TRBJ2-7	TGTGCCTGGAGGGGGATAACAGGGCGCGAGCAGTACTTC	CAWRGITGREQYF
15	.	.	TRBV20-1	TRBJ2-6	TGCAGTTCTAAAGGGCAAAACTCTGGGGCCAACGTCCTGACTTTC	CSSKGQNSGANVLTF
13	.	.	TRBV9	TRBJ2-1	TGTGCCAGCAGCGCCTCCGGGACCGACTCGCAGTTCTTC	CASSASGTDSQFF
14	.	few	TRBV7-2	TRBJ2-7	TGTGCCAGCAGCCCGGGCCTTGGGTGGAGTGAGCAGTACTTC	CASSPGLGWSEQYF
16	TRBD1	many	TRBV10-3	TRBJ1-4	TGTGCCATCAGTGACCTTCGGGACAGGGGGCAAGAAAAACTGTTTTTT	CAISDLRDRGQEKLFF
12	.	many	TRBV6-5	TRBJ2-5	TGTGCCAGCAGTTACAGGGGGGAGACCCAGTACTTC	CASSYRGETQYF
15	TRBD2	few	TRBV4-3	TRBJ2-7	TGCGCCAGCAGCTCAACTAGCGGGGGGGCCCACGAGCAGTACTTC	CASSSTSGGAHEQYF
18	TRBD2	.	TRBV7-2	TRBJ2-3	TGTGCCAGCAGCTTAGCGCCCACGACTAGCGCTAGCACAGATACGCAGTATTTT	CASSLAPTTSASTDTQYF
15	TRBD2	.	TRBV20-1	TRBJ2-3	TGCAGTGCTAGAGATCCAGCGGGGGTAGCGGATACGCAGTATTTT	CSARDPAGVADTQYF
13	.	.	TRBV6-5	TRBJ2-2	TGTGCCAGCACCAAACAGGGAACCGGGGAGCTGTTTTTT	CASTKQGTGELFF
15	.	.	TRBV29-1	TRBJ1-2	TGCAGCGTTGATGAGGTCGGGGGCCTTGACTATGGCTACACCTTC	CSVDEVGGLDYGYTF
17	TRBD1	.	TRBV12-3/TRBV12-4	TRBJ2-2	TGTGCCAGCAGTACCCCCGGACAGGGGAAGAACACCGGGGAGCTGTTTTTT	CASSTPGQGKNTGELFF
15	.	few	TRBV15	TRBJ2-3	TGTGCCACCAGCAAAGAGCGTATGGGAACAGATACGCAGTATTTT	CATSKERMGTDTQYF
15	.	.	TRBV7-9	TRBJ2-2	TGTGCCACCAAGGAGGGACATTCGAACACCGGGGAGCTGTTTTTT	CATKEGHSNTGELFF
14	.	few	TRBV2	TRBJ2-7	TGTGCCAGTAGGGGGGCTAGCGTACCCTATGAGCAGTACTTC	CASRGASVPYEQYF
12	.	.	TRBV29-1	TRBJ2-1	TGCGGCGTTTGGGAACAGGGAAAGACCCAGTTCTTC	CGVWEQGKTQFF
18	TRBD2	.	TRBV28	TRBJ2-4	TGTGCCAGCAGTGAGGGACTAGCGGGAGGGCGGGCCAAAAACATTCAGTACTTC	CASSEGLAGGRAKNIQYF
15	TRBD1	few	TRBV10-1	TRBJ2-7	TGCGCCAGCAGGCCGACAGGGCCTAGCTCCTACGAGCAGTACTTC	CASRPTGPSSYEQYF
13	TRBD2	.	TRBV20-1	TRBJ2-3	TGCATCCCGGAGGCGGGAGTGTGGGATACGCAGTATTTT	CIPEAGVWDTQYF
15	.	.	TRBV2	TRBJ2-7	TGTGCCAGCAGTGAACGGTGGGCTAGCGACTACGAGCAGTACTTC	CASSERWASDYEQYF
16	TRBD1	once	TRBV27	TRBJ1-1	TGTGCCAGCAGTTTCGACAGGGGGCAGGGGAACACTGAAGCTTTCTTT	CASSFDRGQGNTEAFF
15	.	many	TRBV7-2	TRBJ2-1	TGTGCCAGCAGCCGGGACGGTCAAGGTTTACAGGAGCAGTTCTTC	CASSRDGQGLQEQFF
13	TRBD1	.	TRBV7-2	TRBJ1-1	TGTGCCAGCAGCGGACACAGGGGCTATGAAGCTTTCTTT	CASSGHRGYEAFF
17	.	few	TRBV4-2	TRBJ1-6	TGTGCCAGCAGCCAAGGATTTGCCCAGACTAATAATTCACCCCTCCACTTT	CASSQGFAQTNNSPLHF
13	.	few	TRBV29-1	TRBJ2-7	TGCAGCGTTGATCTGGAGGGGACCTACGAGCAGTACTTC	CSVDLEGTYEQYF
13	.	.	TRBV7-8	TRBJ2-2	TGTGCCAGCAGCTTAGACGGTGCCGGGGAGCTGTTTTTT	CASSLDGAGELFF
14	TRBD1	few	TRBV27	TRBJ1-5	TGTGCCAGCAGGGGACAGGGGGCATATCAGCCCCAGCATTTT	CASRGQGAYQPQHF
14	.	.	TRBV7-2	TRBJ1-2	TGTGCCAGCAGCTTACTCGCGGTGAATTATGGCTACACCTTC	CASSLLAVNYGYTF
14	TRBD2	.	TRBV15	TRBJ2-1	TGTGCCACCAGTGGGGGGGGATCCTACAATGAGCAGTTCTTC	CATSGGGSYNEQFF
18	TRBD2	.	TRBV7-2	TRBJ2-7	TGTGCCAGCAGCTTAGCGGGAGGGCCTGGGTTTGCGATGGGTGAGCAGTACTTC	CASSLAGGPGFAMGEQYF
14	TRBD1	.	TRBV12-3/TRBV12-4	TRBJ2-5	TGTGCCAGCAGTGTGGGGACAGGGGTCGAGACCCAGTACTTC	CASSVGTGVETQYF
15	.	.	TRBV10-3	TRBJ2-2	TGTGCCATCAGTGAGCGAACCTCTAACACCGGGGAGCTGTTTTTT	CAISERTSNTGELFF
18	.	.	TRBV6-1	TRBJ2-6	TGTGCCAGCAGTGACAAGACGTTTGCCTACTCTGGGGCCAACGTCCTGACTTTC	CASSDKTFAYSGANVLTF
14	.	many	TRBV27	TRBJ2-7	TGTGCCAGCAGGGAGGACTTAGCGGTCAACGAGCAGTACTTC	CASREDLAVNEQYF
15	TRBD2	.	TRBV7-2	TRBJ2-5	TGTGCCAGCAGCTTCCGACTAGCGGGGCAAGAGACCCAGTACTTC	CASSFRLAGQETQYF
12	.	.	TRBV7-6	TRBJ2-5	TGTGCCAGCAGCGCTACAGGGGAGACCCAGTACTTC	CASSATGETQYF
13	TRBD2	few	TRBV29-1	TRBJ2-3	TGCAGCGTCGTTAGCGGGGGAGGCGATACGCAGTATTTT	CSVVSGGGDTQYF